The present T cell receptor beta chain was sequenced within a study of read filtering for tumor transcriptome and immune sequencing. Study information: Mean patient age was roughly 66 years, range about 47 to 85; approximately 18 male, around 15 female. Fewer than 10 patients were R-ISS I, approximately 15 were R-ISS II, 6 or 7 were R-ISS III. Overall study findings and caveats: Sorted CD138-negative bone marrow cells were not purified T cells.

This CDR3 region has 12 residues. The V gene's germline CDR1 is MDHEN and CDR2 SYDVKM. This library used approximately 0.4 ug RNA and molecular barcoded adaptors spanning alpha/delta and beta/gamma chains. TCRdb passed the reads through MiXCR, listing each CDR3 protein once. The sample records tens of thousands of distinct CDR3 sequences, roughly 21% being singletons. Every patient had bone marrow sampled while the disease was active. Of note for this clonotype: The antigen is not known. One end of the junction varies from germline; a read error may be responsible.

Source material: a population of CD138-negative cells sorted from bone marrow. The chain couples TRBV28 to TRBJ2-2, with D unresolved. This TCR was sampled from a donor aged 40 or over with multiple myeloma. The DNA for the CDR3 is TGTACCAGCAGTCCCCTCGCCGGGGAGCTGTTTTTT. This codes for CTSSPLAGELFF.